One and the same sample provided the 3 T cell receptor beta chains below, sequenced in a study of blood T cells in healthy people across ages. For the second PCR, which ran for about 7 to 11 cycles, a sample-barcoded 5' primer and a J-beta primer mix were used. MiXCR, run by TCRdb on the 5' RACE reads, gives a single entry per CDR3 protein. The sample consists of roughly 800,000 distinct CDR3 sequences, about 36% of them appearing once. Sequences were obtained from blood. Receptor source: a man between 18 and 29 years old in good health.

This clonotype was seen more than once but under ten times. The rearrangement uses TRBV12-3 or TRBV12-4 and TRBJ1-2; the D gene is possibly TRBD1 (6 bases). Trimming took 5 bases from V and 2 from J, leaving 12 bases between them. The CDR3 extends over 14 amino acids. This chain's CDR3 is CASSPGTPNYGYTF. Written as DNA, the CDR3 is TGTGCCAGCAGTCCCGGGACACCGAACTATGGCTACACCTTC.

Details on this clonotype: Its ends do not fully match the called genes, so a read error is possible. V is TRBV20-1 and J is TRBJ1-1, with 8 bases matching TRBD1. The length of the CDR3 is 14 residues. The germline V gene has CDR1 DFQATT and CDR2 SNEGSKA (reference sequence). The CDR3 loop reads CSARRTGPNTKAFF. The CDR3 nucleotides read TGCAGTGCTAGAAGGACAGGGCCGAACACTAAAGCTTTCTTT.

For the CDR3, the DNA is TGTGCCAGCAGTCCCACAGGGGGCGAGACCCAGTTCTTC. It specifies CASSPTGGETQFF. This sequence joins TRBV12-3 or TRBV12-4 and TRBJ2-1, with 9 bases aligning to TRBD1. CDR3 length: 13 residues. With 5 bases clipped from V and 13 bases from J, the junction kept 9 bases outside the gene matches.